The rows below give T cell receptor beta chains drawn from one sample of a study of T cell repertoires in cytomegalovirus infection. TCRdb itself ran the reads through MiXCR, one entry per CDR3 protein. The repertoire holds approximately 500,000 distinct CDR3 sequences, with more than 15% as singletons. Sequenced: CD8+ T cells from PBMCs. These receptor sequences come from a human donor in good health (CMV status not recorded). Some clones in this sample may be carry-over from other donors' samples. The CDR3 runs from the conserved cysteine through the conserved F or W. A D gene is named only where the DNA matches it firmly. Clone size is not always given. Where it is, it says once, few, many or a class for expanded clones.

clone_size d_call j_call v_call cdr3_aa cdr3_nt
few TRBD2 TRBJ2-3 TRBV5-1 CASSPFGGPREGHTQYF TGCGCCAGCAGCCCCTTTGGGGGACCTAGGGAGGGCCATACGCAGTATTTT
few TRBD1 TRBJ1-4 TRBV20-1 CSARKQGAREKLFF TGCAGTGCTAGAAAACAGGGGGCGAGGGAAAAACTGTTTTTT
NA TRBD1 TRBJ1-2 TRBV20-1 CSAPRRDSLANYGYTF TGCAGTGCCCCTCGGCGGGACAGCTTAGCTAACTATGGCTACACCTTC
NA NA TRBJ1-5 TRBV19 CARTPLGPKWDQHF TGTGCCAGGACCCCTCTTGGCCCAAAATGGGACCAGCATTTT
NA TRBD1 TRBJ1-3 TRBV9 CASSVNSRDRGINTIYF TGTGCCAGCAGCGTCAATTCCCGGGACAGGGGTATTAACACCATATATTTT
NA TRBD2 TRBJ2-1 TRBV4-2 CASSQDRSSGYNEQFF TGTGCCAGCAGCCAAGATCGGTCTAGCGGGTACAATGAGCAGTTCTTC
many TRBD2 TRBJ2-2 TRBV4-2 CASSQEGLAGGPLAGELFF TGTGCCAGCAGCCAAGAAGGTCTAGCGGGAGGGCCGTTGGCCGGGGAGCTGTTTTTT
many NA TRBJ2-1 TRBV7-2 CASSLSLPPYNEQFF TGTGCCAGCAGCCTTAGTCTCCCTCCTTACAATGAGCAGTTCTTC
many NA TRBJ2-1 TRBV27 CASSWAQSYNEQFF TGTGCCAGCAGTTGGGCACAGAGCTACAATGAGCAGTTCTTC
many TRBD2 TRBJ2-1 TRBV7-9 CASSSETSASSYNEQFF TGTGCCAGCAGCTCCGAGACTAGCGCGAGCTCCTACAATGAGCAGTTCTTC
many NA TRBJ1-2 TRBV7-9 CASSLGTGVANYGYTF TGTGCCAGCAGCTTAGGTACAGGTGTGGCGAACTATGGCTACACCTTC
few TRBD2 TRBJ2-7 TRBV27 CASSPGTRREQYF TGTGCCAGCAGTCCCGGGACTAGAAGAGAGCAGTACTTC
NA TRBD1 TRBJ1-2 TRBV28 CASRQGTGAFYGYTF TGTGCCAGCAGACAAGGGACAGGGGCTTTCTATGGCTACACCTTC
NA NA TRBJ1-1 TRBV5-4 CASSFKHDLNTEAFF TGTGCCAGCAGCTTTAAGCACGACCTGAACACTGAAGCTTTCTTT
NA TRBD2 TRBJ2-7 TRBV12-5 CASGLGLAGLSSYEQYF TGTGCTAGTGGTTTGGGACTAGCGGGACTTAGCTCCTACGAGCAGTACTTC
few NA TRBJ2-7 TRBV15 CATSSGLGGYEQYF TGTGCCACCAGCTCAGGTCTCGGGGGATACGAGCAGTACTTC
few TRBD1 TRBJ1-1 TRBV2 CASSESDGPPGQLTSEAFF TGTGCCAGCAGTGAATCTGACGGGCCTCCGGGACAGCTAACGTCTGAAGCTTTCTTT
NA TRBD2 TRBJ2-2 TRBV20-1 CSAPGLAGAGELFF TGCAGTGCACCGGGACTAGCGGGAGCCGGGGAGCTGTTTTTT
few NA TRBJ2-5 TRBV20-1 CSARRYQETQYF TGCAGTGCTAGACGCTACCAAGAGACCCAGTACTTC
many NA TRBJ2-5 TRBV6-8 CASSSTGPNPETQYF TGTGCCAGCAGTTCGACAGGCCCCAACCCAGAGACCCAGTACTTC
many TRBD2 TRBJ2-1 TRBV7-3 CASSYLAGSTDEQFF TGTGCCAGCAGCTACCTAGCGGGGTCTACGGATGAGCAGTTCTTC
NA TRBD2 TRBJ2-7 TRBV6-2/TRBV6-3 CASSSSGRAWEQYF TGTGCCAGCAGTTCTAGCGGGAGGGCCTGGGAGCAGTACTTC
NA NA TRBJ1-6 TRBV5-5 CASSPTASSYNSPLHF TGTGCCAGCAGCCCGACGGCGAGCTCCTATAATTCACCCCTCCACTTT
few TRBD1 TRBJ1-2 TRBV12-3/TRBV12-4 CASSGTAIPYGYTF TGTGCCAGCAGCGGGACAGCCATACCCTATGGCTACACCTTC
many NA TRBJ2-1 TRBV7-6 CASSQKAYNEQFF TGTGCCAGCAGCCAGAAGGCCTACAATGAGCAGTTCTTC
few NA TRBJ1-1 TRBV6-1 CAAKRNTEAFF TGTGCCGCCAAGAGGAACACTGAAGCTTTCTTT
NA NA TRBJ2-7 TRBV6-1 CASIGQGLYEQYF TGTGCCAGTATAGGGCAGGGACTGTACGAGCAGTACTTC
NA NA TRBJ2-1 TRBV6-5 CASSYSMSSYNEQFF TGTGCCAGCAGTTACTCTATGAGCTCCTACAATGAGCAGTTCTTC
few NA TRBJ2-2 TRBV14 CASSLGPTNTGELFF TGTGCCAGCAGCCTTGGGCCAACGAACACCGGGGAGCTGTTTTTT
NA NA TRBJ1-1 TRBV9 CASAPREQAEAFF TGTGCCAGCGCGCCCCGGGAACAGGCTGAAGCTTTCTTT
NA TRBD1 TRBJ1-2 TRBV6-5 CASSRTGDWDGYTF TGTGCCAGCAGTCGGACAGGGGATTGGGATGGCTACACCTTC
many NA TRBJ2-1 TRBV11-1 CASSPGLRWDNEQFF TGTGCCAGCAGCCCAGGACTAAGGTGGGACAATGAGCAGTTCTTC
NA NA TRBJ1-1 TRBV27 CASSYTGCVTEAFF TGTGCCAGCAGTTACACAGGGTGTGTAACTGAAGCTTTCTTT
NA NA TRBJ2-2 TRBV4-1 CASSQGRVVTNTVELFF TGCGCCAGCAGCCAAGGAAGAGTAGTAACGAACACCGTGGAGCTGTTTTTT
NA TRBD1 TRBJ2-3 TRBV20-1 CSASGTGASPTDTQYF TGCAGTGCTAGCGGGACAGGGGCCTCCCCCACAGATACGCAGTATTTT
few NA TRBJ2-2 TRBV25-1 CASSEYGEGTGELFF TGTGCCAGCAGTGAATACGGAGAGGGCACCGGGGAGCTGTTTTTT
NA TRBD2 TRBJ2-1 TRBV24-1 CATSDFAAGAYNEQFF TGTGCCACCAGTGATTTCGCAGCGGGGGCTTACAATGAGCAGTTCTTC
NA NA TRBJ2-1 TRBV4-2 CASSREYSGRAGDNEQLF TGTGCCAGCAGCCGAGAGTATAGCGGTAGGGCCGGAGACAATGAGCAGTTATTC
few TRBD2 TRBJ2-7 TRBV4-2 CASSQDLTSGGDYEQYF TGTGCCAGCAGCCAAGATCTGACTAGCGGGGGGGACTACGAGCAGTACTTC
many TRBD1 TRBJ1-4 TRBV11-2 CASSLGGTGVDEKLFF TGTGCCAGCAGCTTAGGAGGGACAGGGGTAGACGAAAAACTGTTTTTT